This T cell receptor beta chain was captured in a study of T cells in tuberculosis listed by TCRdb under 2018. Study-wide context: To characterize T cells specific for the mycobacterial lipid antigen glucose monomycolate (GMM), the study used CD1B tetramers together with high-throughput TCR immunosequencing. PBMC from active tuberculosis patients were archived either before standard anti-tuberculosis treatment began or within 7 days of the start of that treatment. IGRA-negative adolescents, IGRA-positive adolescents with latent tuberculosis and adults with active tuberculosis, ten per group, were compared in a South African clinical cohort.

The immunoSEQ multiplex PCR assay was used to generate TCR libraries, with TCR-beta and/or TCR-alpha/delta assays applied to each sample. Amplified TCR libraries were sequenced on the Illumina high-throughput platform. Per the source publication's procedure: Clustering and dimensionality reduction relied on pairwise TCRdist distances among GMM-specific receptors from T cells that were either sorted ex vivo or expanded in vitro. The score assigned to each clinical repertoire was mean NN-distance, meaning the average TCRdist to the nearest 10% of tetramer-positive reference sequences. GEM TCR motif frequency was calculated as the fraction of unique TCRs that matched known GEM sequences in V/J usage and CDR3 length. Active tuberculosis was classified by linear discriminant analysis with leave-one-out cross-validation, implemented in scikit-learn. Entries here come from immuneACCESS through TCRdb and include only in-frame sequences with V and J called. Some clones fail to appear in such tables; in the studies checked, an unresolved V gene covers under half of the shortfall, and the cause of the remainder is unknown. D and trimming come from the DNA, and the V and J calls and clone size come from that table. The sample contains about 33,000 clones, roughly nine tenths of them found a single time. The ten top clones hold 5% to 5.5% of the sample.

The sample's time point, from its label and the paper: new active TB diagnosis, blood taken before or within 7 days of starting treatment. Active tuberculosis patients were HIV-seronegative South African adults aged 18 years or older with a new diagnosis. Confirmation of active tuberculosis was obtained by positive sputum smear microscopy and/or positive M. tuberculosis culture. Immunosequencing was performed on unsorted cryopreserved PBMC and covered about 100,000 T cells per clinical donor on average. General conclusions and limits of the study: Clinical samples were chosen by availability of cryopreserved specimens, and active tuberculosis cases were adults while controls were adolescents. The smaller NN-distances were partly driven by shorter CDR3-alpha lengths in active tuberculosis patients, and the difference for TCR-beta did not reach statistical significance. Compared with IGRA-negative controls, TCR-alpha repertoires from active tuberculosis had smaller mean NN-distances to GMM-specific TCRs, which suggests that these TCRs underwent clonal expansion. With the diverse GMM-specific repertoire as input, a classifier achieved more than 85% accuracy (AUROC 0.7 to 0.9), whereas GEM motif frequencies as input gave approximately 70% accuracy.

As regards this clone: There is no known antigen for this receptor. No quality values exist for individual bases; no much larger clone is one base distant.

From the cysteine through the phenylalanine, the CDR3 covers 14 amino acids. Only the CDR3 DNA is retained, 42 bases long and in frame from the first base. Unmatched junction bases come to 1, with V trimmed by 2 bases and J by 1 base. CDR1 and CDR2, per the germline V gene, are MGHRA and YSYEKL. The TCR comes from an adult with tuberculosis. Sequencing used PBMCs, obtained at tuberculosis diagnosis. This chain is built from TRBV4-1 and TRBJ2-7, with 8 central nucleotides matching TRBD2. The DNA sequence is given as TGCGCCAGCAGCCAAACTAGCGGTTCCTACGAGCAGTACTTC. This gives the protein CASSQTSGSYEQYF.